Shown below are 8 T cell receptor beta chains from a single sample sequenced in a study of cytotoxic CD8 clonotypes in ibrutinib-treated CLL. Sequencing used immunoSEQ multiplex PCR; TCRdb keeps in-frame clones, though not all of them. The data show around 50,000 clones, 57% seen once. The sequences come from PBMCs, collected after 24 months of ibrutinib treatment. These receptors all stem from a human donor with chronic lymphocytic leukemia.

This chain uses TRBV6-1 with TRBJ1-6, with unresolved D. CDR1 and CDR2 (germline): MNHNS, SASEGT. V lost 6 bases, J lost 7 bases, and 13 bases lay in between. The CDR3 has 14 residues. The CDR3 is CASRREGGNSPLHF. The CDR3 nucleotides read TGTGCCAGCAGAAGGGAGGGTGGCAATTCACCCCTCCACTTT.

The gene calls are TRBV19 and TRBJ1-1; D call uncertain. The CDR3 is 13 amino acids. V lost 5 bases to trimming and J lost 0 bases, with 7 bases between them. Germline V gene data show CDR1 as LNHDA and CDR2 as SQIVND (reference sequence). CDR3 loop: CASSEQLNTEAFF. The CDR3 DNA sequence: TGTGCCAGTAGTGAGCAATTGAACACTGAAGCTTTCTTT.

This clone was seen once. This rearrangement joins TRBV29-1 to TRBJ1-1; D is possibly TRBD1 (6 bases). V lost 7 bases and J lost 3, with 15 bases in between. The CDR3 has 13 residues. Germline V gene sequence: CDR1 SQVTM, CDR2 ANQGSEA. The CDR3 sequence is CSADRGADTEAFF. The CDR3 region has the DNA TGCAGCGCAGATAGGGGGGCCGACACTGAAGCTTTCTTT. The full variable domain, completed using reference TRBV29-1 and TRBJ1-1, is SAVISQKPSRDICQRGTSLTIQCQVDSQVTMMFWYRQQPGQSLTLIATANQGSEATYESGFVIDKFPISRPNLTFSTLTVSNMSPEDSSIYLCSADRGADTEAFFGQGTRLTVV.

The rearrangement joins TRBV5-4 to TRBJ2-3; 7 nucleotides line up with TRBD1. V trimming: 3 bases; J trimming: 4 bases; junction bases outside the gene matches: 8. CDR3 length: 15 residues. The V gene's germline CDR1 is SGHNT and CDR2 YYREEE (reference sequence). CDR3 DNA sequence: TGTGCCAGCAGCTCCGGACAGGTCTTTGCAGATACGCAGTATTTT. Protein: CASSSGQVFADTQYF.

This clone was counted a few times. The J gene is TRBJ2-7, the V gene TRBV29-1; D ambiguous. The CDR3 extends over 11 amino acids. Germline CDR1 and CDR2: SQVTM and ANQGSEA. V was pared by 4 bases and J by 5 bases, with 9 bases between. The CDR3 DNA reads TGCAGCGTTGTGAGAGGTAACGAGCAGTACTTC. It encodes CSVVRGNEQYF.

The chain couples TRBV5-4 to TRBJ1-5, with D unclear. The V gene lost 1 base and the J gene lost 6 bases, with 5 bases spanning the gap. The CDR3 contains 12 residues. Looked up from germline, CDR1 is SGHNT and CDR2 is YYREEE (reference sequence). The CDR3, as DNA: TGTGCCAGCAGCTTGCGGGGTCAGCCCCAGCATTTT. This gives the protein CASSLRGQPQHF.

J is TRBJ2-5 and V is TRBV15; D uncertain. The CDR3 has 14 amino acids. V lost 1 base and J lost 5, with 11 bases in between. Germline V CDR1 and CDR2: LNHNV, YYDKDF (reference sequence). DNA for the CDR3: TGTGCCACCAGCAGAGGAGGCGGCCGGGAGACCCAGTACTTC. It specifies CATSRGGGRETQYF. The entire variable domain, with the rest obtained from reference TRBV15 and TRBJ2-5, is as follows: DAMVIQNPRYQVTQFGKPVTLSCSQTLNHNVMYWYQQKSSQAPKLLFHYYDKDFNNEADTPDNFQSRRPNTSFCFLDIRSPGLGDTAMYLCATSRGGGRETQYFGPGTRLLVL.

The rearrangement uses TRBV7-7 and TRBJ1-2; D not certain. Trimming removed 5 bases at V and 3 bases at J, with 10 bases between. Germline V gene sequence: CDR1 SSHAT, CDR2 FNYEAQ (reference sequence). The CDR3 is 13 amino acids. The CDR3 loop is CASSPPRHYGYTF. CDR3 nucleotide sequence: TGTGCCAGCAGCCCCCCGAGGCACTATGGCTACACCTTC.